This is a list of T cell receptor beta chains from one sample in a study of cytomegalovirus exposure and HLA in healthy donors. The method was immunoSEQ multiplex PCR; TCRdb's version includes in-frame clones alone and lacks a portion of them. The sample lists roughly 130,000 clones; 74% were seen once. The sequencing sample was made of PBMCs. These receptors were obtained from a woman between 45 and 65 years old in good health and CMV-seropositive. Each CDR3 is given with its conserved first and last residue. D genes are given only for firm matches. Clone size is given for some rows only: seen once, a few or many times, or a class if the clone is expanded.

clone size	V gene	D gene	J gene	CDR3 protein	CDR3 DNA
NA	TRBV7-8	NA	TRBJ1-1	CASSTDWNTEAFF	TGTGCCAGCAGCACGGACTGGAACACTGAAGCTTTCTTT
NA	TRBV6-1	NA	TRBJ2-6	CASSQGRGPGTASGANVLTF	TGTGCCAGCAGTCAAGGTCGGGGGCCCGGGACAGCCTCTGGGGCCAACGTCCTGACTTTC
NA	TRBV7-4	NA	TRBJ2-7	CASSFGAWGLLSYEQYF	TGTGCCAGCAGCTTTGGGGCGTGGGGGCTCCTCTCCTACGAGCAGTACTTC
NA	TRBV6-5	TRBD1	TRBJ1-1	CASRDRQNTEAFF	TGTGCCAGCAGGGACAGGCAGAACACTGAAGCTTTCTTT
NA	TRBV7-8	NA	TRBJ2-7	CASSTTAYEQYF	TGTGCCAGCAGCACGACAGCCTACGAGCAGTACTTC
few	TRBV11-2	TRBD2	TRBJ2-5	CASSTSRGTSGRTQYF	TGTGCCAGCAGCACCTCCCGGGGGACTAGCGGGCGGACCCAGTACTTC
NA	TRBV5-4	NA	TRBJ2-1	CASSPPGAGLPRSEQFF	TGTGCCAGCAGCCCCCCTGGGGCGGGGCTGCCCCGGTCGGAGCAGTTCTTC
once	TRBV12-5	NA	TRBJ2-5	CASGLVTWGGAKETQYF	TGTGCTAGTGGTTTGGTTACTTGGGGCGGGGCAAAAGAGACCCAGTACTTC
NA	TRBV19	NA	TRBJ1-6	CASSILGGRAYNSPLHF	TGTGCCAGTAGTATTCTCGGGGGTAGAGCCTATAATTCACCCCTCCACTTT
NA	TRBV2	NA	TRBJ1-2	CASSEGGSTF	TGTGCCAGCAGTGAGGGGGGAAGTACCTTC
once	TRBV6-1	TRBD1	TRBJ1-2	CASKDRANYGYPF	TGTGCCAGCAAGGACAGGGCTAACTATGGCTACCCCTTC
NA	TRBV6-6	NA	TRBJ1-5	CASSYLVGDNQPQHF	TGTGCCAGCAGTTACCTTGTAGGGGACAATCAGCCCCAGCATTTT
NA	TRBV18	NA	TRBJ1-5	CASSPDTNQPQHF	TGTGCCAGCTCACCTGACACCAATCAGCCCCAGCATTTT
NA	TRBV5-6	NA	TRBJ1-4	CASSLGGYEKLFF	TGTGCCAGCAGCTTAGGAGGATACGAAAAACTGTTTTTT
NA	TRBV5-4	NA	TRBJ2-2	CASSLGQGGNTGELFF	TGTGCCAGCAGCTTGGGACAGGGAGGGAACACCGGGGAGCTGTTTTTT
NA	TRBV9	TRBD1	TRBJ2-2	CASRTGAGTGELFF	TGTGCCAGCAGGACAGGGGCAGGGACCGGGGAGCTGTTTTTT
once	TRBV7-9	TRBD1	TRBJ1-2	CASSLSGTGHGYTF	TGTGCCAGCAGCTTATCGGGGACAGGACATGGCTACACCTTC